Included here is one T cell receptor beta chain sequence, with context. Its antigen is not identified. Germline V gene lookup returns CDR1 LGHNA and CDR2 YSLEER. Trimming took 0 bases from V and 5 from J, leaving 4 bases between them. CDR3 length: 12 residues. TCRdb keeps only in-frame clones here, not all; method: immunoSEQ multiplex PCR. This table has 68,000 or so clones, around 90% appearing once. This record belongs to a study of lymphopenia after photon versus proton radiotherapy. The study's findings and limits: A bigger post-nadir fall in TCR diversity correlated inversely with survival time in deceased patients. Under photons, naive T cells and diversity fell while effector/memory populations rose. Post-nadir diversity loss with photons came from oligoclonal expansion, particularly CD8+ Temra cells.

This TCR was recovered from a woman in her seventies with pancreatic cancer. The source material was peripheral blood, sampled from a patient treated with photon-based radiotherapy. The V and J genes are TRBV4-3 and TRBJ1-2; no reliable D call. The CDR3 loop reads CASSQEGYGYTF. CDR3 nucleotide sequence: TGCGCCAGCAGCCAAGAAGGGTATGGCTACACCTTC.